This T cell receptor (beta chain) was found in a study of shared clonotypes between healthy human individuals. Study overall: CD8 memory received one plate per donor, CD8 naive two, CD4 memory three and CD4 naive three.

As regards this clone: What it binds is not known.

Approximately 220 ng DNA, 25,000 to 30,000 T cell genomes, went into each sorted-subset replicate PCR. TCRdb keeps only in-frame clones here, not all; method: immunoSEQ multiplex PCR. This sample has fewer than 700,000 clones, with about 95% found just once. Unmatched junction bases numbered 6, after V lost 0 bases and J lost 4 bases. The length of the CDR3 is 15 residues. The V gene's germline CDR1 is SQVTM and CDR2 ANQGSEA. Broader study findings: A small donor pool kept down the genetic and exposure-history diversity that was represented.

Positively selected for CCR7, the CD45RO-negative cells used as naive CD8 cells excluded terminally differentiated effector memory CD45RA+ cells. Caucasian adults residing in Nashville, Tennessee made up all the donors. The sample comprised naive CD8+ T cells sorted from blood. This TCR was sampled from a woman in her thirties in good health. V gene TRBV29-1 combines with J gene TRBJ2-7; 10 bases match TRBD1. The CDR3 spells CSVEEGTGAVYEQYF. For the CDR3, the DNA is TGCAGCGTTGAAGAAGGGACAGGGGCGGTTTACGAGCAGTACTTC.